A single sample is the source of the 32 T cell receptor beta chains below, sequenced in a study of blood T cell repertoires in COVID-19. Here immunoSEQ multiplex PCR was the method, and the copy in TCRdb shows in-frame clones only, minus some. The sample records roughly 260,000 clones, approximately 90% being singletons. The sample was peripheral blood. The receptors stem from a woman aged 35 to 49 with acute or convalescent COVID-19.

J is TRBJ2-3 and V is TRBV7-2, with unresolved D. In germline, CDR1 is SGHTA, CDR2 FQGNSA. The CDR3 contains 12 residues. V lost 2 bases and J 6 bases, leaving 6 bases between the germline ends. CDR3 residues: CASSLTGDTQYF. DNA for the CDR3: TGTGCCAGCAGCTTAACCGGGGATACGCAGTATTTT.

V gene TRBV2 combines with J gene TRBJ1-1, with a possible D match to TRBD1 (6 bases). Germline V gene lookup returns CDR1 SNHLY and CDR2 FYNNEI. The CDR3 contains 14 residues. Between the trimmed V and J ends, which lost 8 bases and 1 base, there was a span of 14 bases. This CDR3 is CASAGPGENTEAFF. CDR3 DNA: TGTGCCAGCGCCGGGCCAGGGGAGAACACTGAAGCTTTCTTT.

In its sample, this clone was seen once. V usage is TRBV9 and J usage is TRBJ2-5, with 7 nucleotides matching TRBD2. Germline values: CDR1 SGDLS, CDR2 YYNGEE. The V gene end was trimmed by 4 bases and the J gene end by 5 bases; junction bases not matched to a gene: 5. CDR3 size: 13 residues. Written as DNA, the CDR3 is TGTGCCAGCAGCCCCCTGGGGGGGGAGACCCAGTACTTC. Translated: CASSPLGGETQYF. Complete variable domain (other parts from reference TRBV9 and TRBJ2-5): DSGVTQTPKHLITATGQRVTLRCSPRSGDLSVYWYQQSLDQGLQFLIQYYNGEERAKGNILERFSAQQFPDLHSELNLSSLELGDSALYFCASSPLGGETQYFGPGTRLLVL.

This chain links TRBV3-1 (or the pseudogene TRBV3-2) with TRBJ1-1; D is unclear. CDR1 and CDR2 from the germline V gene are LGHDT and YNNKEL (reference sequence). V shed 1 base and J shed 4 bases, with 4 bases lying between them. The CDR3 is 12 amino acids. DNA of the CDR3: TGTGCCAGCAGCCAAGGGAGCACTGAAGCTTTCTTT. Protein: CASSQGSTEAFF.

The CDR3 sequence: CASSAPGQGPGELFF. CDR3 bases: TGTGCCAGCAGCGCTCCGGGACAGGGGCCCGGGGAGCTGTTTTTT. This chain links TRBV5-4 with TRBJ2-2; 10 bases are shared with TRBD1. Germline-derived CDR1 and CDR2 are SGHNT and YYREEE (reference sequence). J was trimmed by 6 bases and V by 4 bases; bases with no gene match: 6. CDR3 size: 15 residues.

The chain is built from TRBV7-8 and TRBJ2-2; 9 bases fit TRBD2. Germline CDR1 is SGHVS and CDR2 is FQNEAQ. Trimming removed 5 bases from V and 0 bases from J; junction bases left unmatched: 4. The CDR3 contains 16 residues. The CDR3, as DNA: TGTGCCAGCAGCATTAGCGGGGGACCGAACACCGGGGAGCTGTTTTTT. Protein sequence: CASSISGGPNTGELFF.

V is TRBV5-6 and J is TRBJ1-1; possible D gene TRBD1, 6 bases. This CDR3 is built from 12 residues. V dropped 0 bases and J dropped 11 bases, with 11 bases sitting between them. The germline CDR1 and CDR2 sequences are SGHDT and YYEEEE. This CDR3 reads CASSLVGDKAFF. The DNA of the CDR3 is TGTGCCAGCAGCTTGGTGGGGGACAAGGCTTTCTTT.

The rearrangement links TRBV3-1 (or the pseudogene TRBV3-2) to TRBJ2-1, with D possibly matching TRBD2 (7 bases). Per the germline V gene, CDR1 is LGHDT and CDR2 is YNNKEL (reference sequence). The V gene lost 4 bases and the J gene lost 7 bases, with 17 bases spanning the gap. The CDR3 length is 15 residues. The CDR3 is CASSRQRGGQNEQFF. DNA of the CDR3: TGTGCCAGCAGCCGTCAAAGGGGGGGCCAGAATGAGCAGTTCTTC.

V gene TRBV7-9 combines with J gene TRBJ2-3, with TRBD1 matching over 9 bases. Trimming removed 4 bases from V and 4 bases from J; junction bases left unmatched: 9. The germline V gene encodes CDR1 SEHNR and CDR2 FQNEAQ (reference sequence). This CDR3 is 16 amino acids long. The CDR3 sequence is CASSSGYRGQADTQYF. The CDR3 DNA follows: TGTGCCAGCAGCTCCGGATACAGGGGGCAAGCAGATACGCAGTATTTT.

This clone turned up a few times. The sample contains more than one DNA sequence encoding this CDR3. The chain recombines TRBV29-1 with TRBJ1-5; 8 bases align to TRBD1. The CDR3 consists of 12 residues. Germline-derived CDR1 and CDR2 are SQVTM and ANQGSEA. Trimming at V came to 4 bases and at J to 4 bases, leaving 0 bases not matched to a gene. This chain's CDR3 is CSVGTGNQPQHF. The CDR3 region has the DNA TGCAGCGTTGGGACAGGGAATCAGCCCCAGCATTTT. The variable domain in full, with the rest retrieved from reference TRBV29-1 and TRBJ1-5, is SAVISQKPSRDICQRGTSLTIQCQVDSQVTMMFWYRQQPGQSLTLIATANQGSEATYESGFVIDKFPISRPNLTFSTLTVSNMSPEDSSIYLCSVGTGNQPQHFGDGTRLSIL.

This sequence joins TRBV7-6 and TRBJ2-1; the D is unclear. CDR3 length: 12 residues. V was cut by 7 bases and J by 6 bases, with 10 bases left in between. Germline V gives CDR1 SGHVS, CDR2 FNYEAQ. CDR3 protein: CASIPLSNEQFF. The CDR3 DNA sequence: TGTGCCAGCATCCCCCTTTCCAATGAGCAGTTCTTC.

The V and J genes are TRBV10-3 and TRBJ2-3; 8 nucleotides align to TRBD2. The CDR3 runs 15 residues. V was clipped by 0 bases and J by 4 bases; unmatched bases: 3. Germline V lookup: CDR1 ENHRY, CDR2 SYGVKD. CDR3 in amino acids: CAISESRGGPDTQYF. The CDR3 DNA sequence: TGTGCCATCAGTGAGTCCCGGGGGGGACCAGATACGCAGTATTTT.

The chain carries TRBV27 and TRBJ1-5, with D hard to call. The CDR3 runs 14 residues. V shed 3 bases and J shed 2 bases, with 8 bases lying between them. Germline CDR1 MNHEY, CDR2 SMNVEV (reference sequence). CDR3 residues: CASSFNGGNQPQHF. The DNA of the CDR3 is TGTGCCAGCAGTTTTAACGGTGGCAATCAGCCCCAGCATTTT.

The chain couples TRBV5-4 to TRBJ1-1; 9 bases line up with TRBD1. CDR1 and CDR2 (germline): SGHNT, YYREEE (reference sequence). The CDR3 covers 15 residues. J was trimmed by 6 bases and V by 5 bases; bases with no gene match: 11. DNA of the CDR3: TGTGCCAGCAGTTTCATGACAGGGGGGGGCCCTGAAGCTTTCTTT. Its translation: CASSFMTGGGPEAFF.

The CDR3 sequence: CASSLADGYTF. CDR3 nucleotide sequence: TGTGCCAGCAGCTTAGCTGATGGCTACACCTTC. The gene calls are TRBV11-2 and TRBJ1-2, with D unresolved. The length of the CDR3 is 11 residues. The V and J ends lost 1 base and 6 bases respectively, with 3 bases between them. Germline assignment: CDR1 SGHAT and CDR2 FQNNGV. The whole variable domain, filled in from reference TRBV11-2 and TRBJ1-2, reads EAGVAQSPRYKIIEKRQSVAFWCNPISGHATLYWYQQILGQGPKLLIQFQNNGVVDDSQLPKDRFSAERLKGVDSTLKIQPAKLEDSAVYLCASSLADGYTFGSGTRLTVV.

The gene calls are TRBV6-4 and TRBJ2-1; maybe TRBD1 (6 bases). The CDR3 contains 13 residues. CDR1 and CDR2 from the germline V gene are MRHNA and SNTAGT. Trimming removed 5 bases at V and 5 bases at J, with 10 bases between. In nucleotides, the CDR3 is TGTGCCAGCAGTCCGGACAGTAACAATGAGCAGTTCTTC. Its translation is CASSPDSNNEQFF.

The table lists this clone with a count of one. V gene TRBV18 combines with J gene TRBJ1-3; D unresolved. The germline gives CDR1 KGHSH, CDR2 LQKENI. V lost 2 bases, J lost 0 bases, and 8 bases lay in between. The CDR3 covers 15 residues. CDR3 DNA sequence: TGTGCCAGCTCACCAGACGGCGGCTCTGGAAACACCATATATTTT. It codes for CASSPDGGSGNTIYF. Based on the CDR3 plus reference TRBV18 and TRBJ1-3, the full variable domain is NAGVMQNPRHLVRRRGQEARLRCSPMKGHSHVYWYRQLPEEGLKFMVYLQKENIIDESGMPKERFSAEFPKEGPSILRIQQVVRGDSAAYFCASSPDGGSGNTIYFGEGSWLTVV.

The chain combines TRBV6-5 with TRBJ2-3; no clear D. From germline, CDR1 is MNHEY and CDR2 SVGAGI. The CDR3 loop spans 13 amino acids. V shed 7 bases and J shed 3 bases, with 11 bases lying between them. The chain's CDR3 is CASTPGGTDTQYF. In DNA form, the CDR3 reads TGTGCCAGCACCCCGGGTGGGACAGATACGCAGTATTTT.

The chain links TRBV20-1 to TRBJ1-2; 9 bases align to TRBD1. V was clipped by 3 bases and J by 5 bases; unmatched bases: 19. The CDR3 has 18 amino acids. CDR1 is DFQATT and CDR2 is SNEGSKA in the germline V gene (reference sequence). CDR3 sequence reads: CSASAGWRQGGPEYGYTF. The CDR3 DNA reads as TGCAGTGCTAGTGCGGGTTGGAGACAGGGGGGCCCCGAGTATGGCTACACCTTC.

The rearrangement joins TRBV9 to TRBJ1-1; a possible D gene is TRBD1 (6 bases). Deletions cut 3 bases from V and 0 bases from J, with 12 bases between. This CDR3 comprises 15 residues. Per the germline V gene, CDR1 is SGDLS and CDR2 is YYNGEE. CDR3 DNA: TGTGCCAGCAGCGCGACGGACAGCCTGAACACTGAAGCTTTCTTT. This sequence encodes CASSATDSLNTEAFF.

The rearrangement links TRBV11-2 to TRBJ2-5; D is perhaps TRBD2 (5 bases). This CDR3 is built from 12 residues. Germline V CDR1 and CDR2: SGHAT, FQNNGV. Trimming removed 5 bases from V and 4 bases from J, with 8 bases in between. CDR3 residues: CASSGRGETQYF. The CDR3 DNA reads as TGTGCCAGCAGCGGCCGGGGAGAGACCCAGTACTTC. Drawing the rest from reference TRBV11-2 and TRBJ2-5, the complete variable domain is EAGVAQSPRYKIIEKRQSVAFWCNPISGHATLYWYQQILGQGPKLLIQFQNNGVVDDSQLPKDRFSAERLKGVDSTLKIQPAKLEDSAVYLCASSGRGETQYFGPGTRLLVL.

V gene TRBV7-8 combines with J gene TRBJ1-2; 7 bases fit TRBD1. Trimming at V came to 8 bases and at J to 0 bases, leaving 9 bases not matched to a gene. The CDR3 runs 15 residues. Per the germline V gene, CDR1 is SGHVS and CDR2 is FQNEAQ. This CDR3 reads CASVAQGGANYGYTF. Written as DNA, the CDR3 is TGTGCCAGCGTCGCGCAGGGGGGAGCTAACTATGGCTACACCTTC.

This rearrangement joins TRBV24-1 to TRBJ2-1; TRBD1 matches at 10 bases. CDR1 is KGHDR and CDR2 is SFDVKD in the germline V gene. The trim removed 6 bases at V and 8 bases at J, leaving 3 bases unmatched. The CDR3 is 13 amino acids. Here the CDR3 DNA reads TGTGCCACCAGTCGACAGGGGGCCCATGAGCAGTTCTTC. This translates into CATSRQGAHEQFF.

V and J are TRBV11-2 and TRBJ1-5, with TRBD1 matching over 7 bases. Germline V gives CDR1 SGHAT, CDR2 FQNNGV. The CDR3 has 18 residues. V dropped 5 bases and J dropped 0; count of bases not matched to a gene: 13. The DNA for the CDR3 is TGTGCCAGCAGCGGGGGACAGCGTGGCTCCAGTAGCAATCAGCCCCAGCATTTT. Protein product: CASSGGQRGSSSNQPQHF. Full variable domain (remainder filled in from reference TRBV11-2 and TRBJ1-5): EAGVAQSPRYKIIEKRQSVAFWCNPISGHATLYWYQQILGQGPKLLIQFQNNGVVDDSQLPKDRFSAERLKGVDSTLKIQPAKLEDSAVYLCASSGGQRGSSSNQPQHFGDGTRLSIL.

Turning to this clone: The junction does not match germline at one end; this may be a read error. V and J are TRBV24-1 and TRBJ1-2, with D maybe TRBD1 (5 bases). This CDR3 contains 13 residues. CDR1 is KGHDR and CDR2 is SFDVKD in the germline V gene. CDR3 DNA sequence: TGTGCCTCCAGGGAGCCCCCTAACTATGGCTACACCTTC. This gives the protein CASREPPNYGYTF.

This clone was detected once. The chain employs TRBV24-1 and TRBJ1-1; 7 bases line up with TRBD1. V shed 7 bases and J 1 base; nucleotides not matched to a gene: 8. The CDR3 totals 15 residues. Germline loops: CDR1 KGHDR, CDR2 SFDVKD. CDR3 coding DNA: TGTGCCACCAGCGACAGCAAGGGGGCGAACACTGAAGCTTTCTTT. Its protein product is CATSDSKGANTEAFF.

This sequence joins TRBV5-3 and TRBJ1-5; unclear D gene. TRBV5-3 is an ORF, with its function uncertain. This CDR3 contains 15 residues. The V and J ends lost 4 bases and 4 bases respectively, with 15 bases between them. CDR3 bases: TGTGCCAGAAGCCGCACCCGTTCGGGGAATCAGCCCCAGCATTTT. It is translated as CARSRTRSGNQPQHF.

The V and J genes are TRBV9 and TRBJ1-2; 12 nucleotides line up with TRBD1. Germline V gene sequence: CDR1 SGDLS, CDR2 YYNGEE. The ends lost 3 bases at V and 4 bases at J; junction bases unmatched: 7. The CDR3 spans 16 residues. CDR3 in DNA: TGTGCCAGCAGCGGATGGGACAGGGGGCGCCCCTATGGCTACACCTTC. This gives the protein CASSGWDRGRPYGYTF.

The chain is built from TRBV4-1 and TRBJ1-5, with D perhaps matching TRBD1 (6 bases). The CDR3 has 13 amino acids. Trimming removed 4 bases from V and 5 bases from J, with 9 bases in between. CDR1 MGHRA and CDR2 YSYEKL come from the germline V gene. The CDR3, as DNA: TGCGCCAGCAGCCTACAGGGAGATCAGCCCCAGCATTTT. It is translated as CASSLQGDQPQHF.

The V gene is TRBV6-4, the J gene TRBJ2-3; unclear D gene. Germline assignment: CDR1 MRHNA and CDR2 SNTAGT. Trimming removed 0 bases from V and 0 bases from J, with 13 bases in between. The CDR3 spans 17 residues. DNA for the CDR3: TGTGCCAGCAGTGACTCCTTCTCGCAGTCTAGCACAGATACGCAGTATTTT. Its translation is CASSDSFSQSSTDTQYF.

The rearrangement links TRBV4-1 to TRBJ2-1; D is undetermined. Germline assignment: CDR1 MGHRA and CDR2 YSYEKL. V was cut by 0 bases and J by 0 bases, with 12 bases left in between. The CDR3 loop spans 17 amino acids. Here the CDR3 DNA reads TGCGCCAGCAGCCAAGACCCCCAGCGTAGCTCCTACAATGAGCAGTTCTTC. Translated: CASSQDPQRSSYNEQFF.

This clone was seen once. The V call is TRBV19, the J call TRBJ1-3; a weak D match, TRBD1 (6 bases). V was cut by 6 bases and J by 3 bases, with 18 bases left in between. Germline V gene data show CDR1 as LNHDA and CDR2 as SQIVND (reference sequence). The CDR3 loop spans 16 amino acids. The CDR3 loop reads CASSDPRGASGNTIYF. The CDR3 DNA reads TGTGCCAGTAGCGACCCTCGGGGGGCTAGTGGAAACACCATATATTTT.